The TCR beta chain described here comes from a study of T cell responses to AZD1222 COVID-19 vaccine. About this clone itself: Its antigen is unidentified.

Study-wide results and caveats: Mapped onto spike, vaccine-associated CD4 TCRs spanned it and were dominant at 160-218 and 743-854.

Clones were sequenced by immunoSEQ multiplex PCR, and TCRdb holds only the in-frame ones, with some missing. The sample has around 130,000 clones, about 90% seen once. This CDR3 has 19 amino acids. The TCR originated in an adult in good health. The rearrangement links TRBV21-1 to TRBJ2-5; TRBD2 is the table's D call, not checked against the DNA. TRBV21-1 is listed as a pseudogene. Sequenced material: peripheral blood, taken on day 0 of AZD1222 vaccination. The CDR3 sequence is CASRKASEASGGPGETQYF. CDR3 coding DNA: TGTGCCAGCAGGAAAGCATCGGAGGCTAGCGGGGGGCCGGGGGAGACCCAGTACTTC.